This T cell receptor (beta chain) was observed in a study of regulatory T cells in long-lasting Graves disease. Described time point: newly diagnosed GD, antithyroid drugs for less than 3 months. The TCR library was prepared using RNA isolated from PBMCs. CDR1 is SGHDN, CDR2 FVKESK, per germline. The ends were cut back, 4 bases at V and 2 bases at J, with 17 bases in the middle. The CDR3 extends over 17 amino acids. Study-level results: Segments TRBV28, TRBJ1-2 and TRBJ2-5 showed preferential usage in persistent disease. Persistent patients shared more public clonotypes (around 2,500) than newly diagnosed patients (about 970). Newly diagnosed Graves' patients exceeded persistent ones in TCR diversity.

Ten or more counts support this clonotype. The antigen remains undetermined. Both iRepertoire HTBI primers and Arm-PCR of CDR3 regions were used to build the TCR beta libraries. TCRdb recomputed calls from the multiplex PCR reads with MiXCR, one row per CDR3 protein. The sample contains about 540,000 distinct CDR3 sequences, roughly 13% of which appear only once. These data are also associated with another study on T cells in Graves' hyperthyroidism and ophthalmopathy. This second study says: Diagnoses were made from clinical symptoms, serum measures (thyroxine and TRAb), thyroid ultrasound and orbital computed tomography.

Sequenced here: peripheral blood mononuclear cells (PBMCs), sampled at new diagnosis, from a patient treated with antithyroid drugs. This chain joins TRBV14 and TRBJ1-4, with a tentative D call TRBD1 (5 bases). This TCR came from a man aged 25-40 years with Graves disease. The CDR3 nucleotides read TGTGCCAGCAGCCGGGGAGGGACGGTGATGACTAATGAAAAACTGTTTTTT. Its protein product is CASSRGGTVMTNEKLFF.